These 13 T cell receptor beta chains came from one sample sequenced in a study of shared clonotypes between healthy human individuals. The table came from immunoSEQ multiplex PCR; TCRdb's copy has only in-frame clones and leaves some out. Here the sample spans about 2.4 million clones, under 95% being singletons. Sequenced sample: naive CD4+ T cells from PBMCs. The subset denotes: CD45RA+ positively selected. These receptors originate from a man aged 18 to 29 in good health. Some clones in this sample may be carry-over from other donors' samples.

The rearrangement joins TRBV7-3 to TRBJ2-5, with D unclear. V lost 5 bases to trimming and J lost 5 bases, with 12 bases between them. CDR3 length: 13 residues. Per the germline V gene, CDR1 is SGHTA and CDR2 is FQGTGA. In DNA form, the CDR3 reads TGTGCCAGCAGCCTACGGGCTGCGGAGACCCAGTACTTC. Its protein product is CASSLRAAETQYF.

Concerning this clone: The identical CDR3 is also encoded by other nucleotide sequences in the sample. The chain employs TRBV12-5 and TRBJ2-7; 7 bases are shared with TRBD1. The CDR3 totals 13 residues. Unmatched junction bases numbered 3, after V lost 7 bases and J lost 0 bases. CDR1 is LGHNT, CDR2 FRNRAP, per germline. CDR3 coding DNA: TGTGCTAGTGCACGACAGGGCTCCTACGAGCAGTACTTC. Translation gives CASARQGSYEQYF.

The V gene is TRBV28, the J gene TRBJ1-3; D uncertain. Between the trimmed V and J ends, which lost 5 bases and 2 bases, there was a span of 10 bases. Germline V lookup: CDR1 MDHEN, CDR2 SYDVKM. This CDR3 has 14 amino acids. For the CDR3, the DNA is TGTGCCAGCAGTCCGGGATCCGCTGGAAACACCATATATTTT. Its protein is CASSPGSAGNTIYF.

The chain carries TRBV5-4 and TRBJ2-5, with D unclear. This CDR3 has 15 residues. Trimming cost V 4 bases and J 5 bases, with 18 bases left between them. Germline CDR1 reads SGHNT; CDR2 reads YYREEE (reference sequence). The CDR3 reads CASSLEPAGRETQYF. DNA of the CDR3: TGTGCCAGCAGCCTTGAACCAGCCGGCCGGGAGACCCAGTACTTC.

The CDR3, as DNA: TGTGCCAGCAGCGTAGGAGCAGGGTCTAACTATGGCTACACCTTC. Amino acids: CASSVGAGSNYGYTF. The rearrangement joins TRBV9 to TRBJ1-2; D might be TRBD1 (5 bases). This CDR3 contains 15 residues. CDR1 and CDR2 (germline): SGDLS, YYNGEE. V was shortened by 0 bases and J by 0 bases, with 9 bases between the two germline ends.

The genes are TRBV5-1 and TRBJ1-4; 9 positions agree with TRBD1. This CDR3 spans 19 amino acids. Germline CDR1 reads SGHRS; CDR2 reads YFSETQ. The J segment lost 0 bases and the V segment lost 3 bases, leaving 12 bases of the junction unmatched. In DNA form, the CDR3 reads TGCGCCAGCAGCTGGGGGACAGGGCATCCCCTTGCAACTAATGAAAAACTGTTTTTT. This codes for CASSWGTGHPLATNEKLFF.

This chain uses TRBV19 with TRBJ2-5, with TRBD1 identical over 7 bases. The V gene's germline CDR1 is LNHDA and CDR2 SQIVND (reference sequence). Unmatched junction bases numbered 4, after V lost 5 bases and J lost 4 bases. The CDR3 extends over 13 amino acids. The CDR3 is CASSPRQGETQYF. The CDR3 region has the DNA TGTGCCAGTAGTCCACGACAGGGAGAGACCCAGTACTTC.

This sequence joins TRBV28 and TRBJ2-1, with TRBD2 matching 9 bases. Per germline, CDR1 MDHEN and CDR2 SYDVKM. This CDR3 is built from 18 residues. V trimming: 6 bases; J trimming: 9 bases; junction bases outside the gene matches: 21. The CDR3 DNA reads TGTGCCAGCAGACCTCCCTCGAGGGGCGGGAGGGCCAGGAGTGAGCAGTTCTTC. Protein product: CASRPPSRGGRARSEQFF.

This clone was seen only once. V gene TRBV14 combines with J gene TRBJ2-7, with D perhaps matching TRBD2 (7 bases). V was clipped by 3 bases and J by 2 bases, with 14 bases between them. This CDR3 region has 15 residues. The germline gives CDR1 SGHDN, CDR2 FVKESK. The CDR3 sequence is CASSQGGAPAYEQYF. DNA for the CDR3: TGTGCCAGCAGCCAGGGGGGGGCACCGGCCTACGAGCAGTACTTC.

V is TRBV28 and J is TRBJ2-1, with TRBD2 as a possible D gene (6 bases). CDR3 size: 15 residues. V was clipped by 6 bases and J by 4 bases, with 16 bases between them. Germline CDR1 is MDHEN and CDR2 is SYDVKM. Written as DNA, the CDR3 is TGTGCCAGCAGCACTCTAGGGACTCTGTACAATGAGCAGTTCTTC. It yields the protein CASSTLGTLYNEQFF. The full variable domain, its missing parts supplied by reference TRBV28 and TRBJ2-1, is DVKVTQSSRYLVKRTGEKVFLECVQDMDHENMFWYRQDPGLGLRLIYFSYDVKMKEKGDIPEGYSVSREKKERFSLILESASTNQTSMYLCASSTLGTLYNEQFFGPGTRLTVL.

The chain couples TRBV28 to TRBJ2-5; 12 nucleotides line up with TRBD1. The CDR3 totals 16 residues. CDR1 and CDR2 from the germline V gene are MDHEN and SYDVKM. V lost 6 bases to trimming and J lost 5 bases; unmatched junction nucleotides: 10. The CDR3: CASRLGGTGGRETQYF. The CDR3 bases are TGTGCCAGCAGATTGGGCGGGACAGGGGGCCGGGAGACCCAGTACTTC.

This chain links TRBV12-5 with TRBJ2-1; 10 positions match TRBD2. Germline-derived CDR1 and CDR2 are LGHNT and FRNRAP. The length of the CDR3 is 15 residues. V shed 0 bases and J 9 bases; nucleotides not matched to a gene: 5. In DNA form, the CDR3 reads TGTGCTAGTGGTTTGGTAAGCGGGAGGGATGTTGAGCAGTTCTTC. It specifies CASGLVSGRDVEQFF.

Comment on this clone: Other DNA sequences of this sample code for an identical CDR3. The chain couples TRBV28 to TRBJ2-7; possibly TRBD2 for D (6 bases). From germline, CDR1 is MDHEN and CDR2 SYDVKM. The CDR3 totals 14 residues. Trimming removed 2 bases from V and 3 bases from J, with 11 bases in between. CDR3 in DNA: TGTGCCAGCAGTTTAAGAGGGGAGGTCTACGAGCAGTACTTC. Protein product: CASSLRGEVYEQYF.